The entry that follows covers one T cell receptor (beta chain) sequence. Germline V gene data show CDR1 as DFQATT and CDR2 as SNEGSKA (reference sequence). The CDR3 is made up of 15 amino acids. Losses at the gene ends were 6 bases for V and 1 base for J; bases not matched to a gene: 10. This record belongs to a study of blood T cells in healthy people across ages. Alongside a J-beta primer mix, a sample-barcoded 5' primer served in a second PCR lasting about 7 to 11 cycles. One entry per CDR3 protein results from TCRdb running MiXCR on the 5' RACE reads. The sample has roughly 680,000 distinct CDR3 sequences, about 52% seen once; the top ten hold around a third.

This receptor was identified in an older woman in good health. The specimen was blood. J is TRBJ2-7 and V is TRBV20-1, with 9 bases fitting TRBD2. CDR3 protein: CSANPGTSNSYEQYF. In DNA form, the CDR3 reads TGCAGTGCCAACCCCGGGACTAGCAATTCCTACGAGCAGTACTTC.